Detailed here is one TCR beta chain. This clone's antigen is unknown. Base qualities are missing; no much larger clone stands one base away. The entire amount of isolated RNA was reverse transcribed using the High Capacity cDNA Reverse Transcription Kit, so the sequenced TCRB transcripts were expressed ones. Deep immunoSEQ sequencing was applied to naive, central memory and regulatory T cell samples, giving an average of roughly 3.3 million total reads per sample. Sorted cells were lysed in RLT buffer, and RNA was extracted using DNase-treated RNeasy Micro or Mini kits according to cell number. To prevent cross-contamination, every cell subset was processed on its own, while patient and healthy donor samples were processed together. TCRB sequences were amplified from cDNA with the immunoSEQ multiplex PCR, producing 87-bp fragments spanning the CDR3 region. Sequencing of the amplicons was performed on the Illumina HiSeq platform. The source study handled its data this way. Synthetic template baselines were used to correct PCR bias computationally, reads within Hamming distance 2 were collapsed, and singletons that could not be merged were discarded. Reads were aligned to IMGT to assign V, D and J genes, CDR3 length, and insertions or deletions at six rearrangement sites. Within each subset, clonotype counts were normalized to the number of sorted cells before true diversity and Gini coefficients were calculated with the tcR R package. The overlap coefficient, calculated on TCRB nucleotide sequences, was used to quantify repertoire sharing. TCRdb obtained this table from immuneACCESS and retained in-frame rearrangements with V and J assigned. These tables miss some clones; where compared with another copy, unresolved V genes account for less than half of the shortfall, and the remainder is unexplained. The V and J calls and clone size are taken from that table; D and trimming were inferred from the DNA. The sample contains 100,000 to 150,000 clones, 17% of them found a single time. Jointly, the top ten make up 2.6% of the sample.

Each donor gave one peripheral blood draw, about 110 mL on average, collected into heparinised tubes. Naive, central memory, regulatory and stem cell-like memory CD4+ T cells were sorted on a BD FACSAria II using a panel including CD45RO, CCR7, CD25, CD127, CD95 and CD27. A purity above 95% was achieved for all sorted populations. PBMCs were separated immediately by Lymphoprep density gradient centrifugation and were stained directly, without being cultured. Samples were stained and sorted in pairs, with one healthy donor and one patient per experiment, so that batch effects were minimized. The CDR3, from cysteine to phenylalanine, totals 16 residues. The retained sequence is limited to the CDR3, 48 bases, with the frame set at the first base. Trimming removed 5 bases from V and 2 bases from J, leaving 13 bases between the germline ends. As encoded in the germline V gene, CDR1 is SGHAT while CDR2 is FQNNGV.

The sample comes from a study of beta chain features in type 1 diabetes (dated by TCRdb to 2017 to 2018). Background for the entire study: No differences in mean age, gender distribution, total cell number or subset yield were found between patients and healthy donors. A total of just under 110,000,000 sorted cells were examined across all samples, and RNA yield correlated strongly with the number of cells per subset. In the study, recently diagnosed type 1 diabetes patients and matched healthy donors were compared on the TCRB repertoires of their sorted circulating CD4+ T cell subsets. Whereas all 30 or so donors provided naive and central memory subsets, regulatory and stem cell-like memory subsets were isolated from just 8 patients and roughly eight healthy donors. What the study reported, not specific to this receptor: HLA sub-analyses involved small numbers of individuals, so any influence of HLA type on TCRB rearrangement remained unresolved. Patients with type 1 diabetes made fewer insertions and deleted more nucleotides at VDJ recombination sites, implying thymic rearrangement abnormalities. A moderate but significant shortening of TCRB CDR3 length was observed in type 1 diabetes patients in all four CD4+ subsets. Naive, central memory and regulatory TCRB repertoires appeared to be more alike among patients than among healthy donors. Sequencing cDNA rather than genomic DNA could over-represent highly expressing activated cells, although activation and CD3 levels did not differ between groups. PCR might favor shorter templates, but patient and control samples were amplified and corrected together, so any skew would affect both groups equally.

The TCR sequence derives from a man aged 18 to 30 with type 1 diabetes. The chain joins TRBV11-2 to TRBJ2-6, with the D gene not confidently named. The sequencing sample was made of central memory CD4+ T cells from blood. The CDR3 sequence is CASSPGFIAGANVLTF. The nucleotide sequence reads TGTGCCAGCAGCCCCGGATTTATCGCTGGGGCCAACGTCCTGACTTTC.